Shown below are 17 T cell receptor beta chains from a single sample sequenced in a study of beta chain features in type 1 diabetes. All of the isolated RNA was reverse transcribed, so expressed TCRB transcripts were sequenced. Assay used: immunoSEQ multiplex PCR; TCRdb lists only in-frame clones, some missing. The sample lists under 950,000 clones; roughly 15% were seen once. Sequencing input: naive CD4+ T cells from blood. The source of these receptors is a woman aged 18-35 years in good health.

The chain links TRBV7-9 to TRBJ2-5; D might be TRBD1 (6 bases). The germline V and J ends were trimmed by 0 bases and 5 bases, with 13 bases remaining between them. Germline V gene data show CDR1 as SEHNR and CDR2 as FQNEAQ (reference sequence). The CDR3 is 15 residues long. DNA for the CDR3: TGTGCCAGCAGCTTAGCTCCGTGGCAGGGGGAGACCCAGTACTTC. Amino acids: CASSLAPWQGETQYF. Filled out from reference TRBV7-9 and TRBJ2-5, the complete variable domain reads DTGVSQNPRHKITKRGQNVTFRCDPISEHNRLYWYRQTLGQGPEFLTYFQNEAQLEKSRLLSDRFSAERPKGSFSTLEIQRTEQGDSAMYLCASSLAPWQGETQYFGPGTRLLVL.

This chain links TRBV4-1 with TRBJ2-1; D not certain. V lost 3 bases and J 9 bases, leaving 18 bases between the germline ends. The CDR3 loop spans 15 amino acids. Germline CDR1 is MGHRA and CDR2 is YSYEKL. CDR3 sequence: CASSQDGTWVAEQFF. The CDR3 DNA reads TGCGCCAGCAGCCAGGATGGCACGTGGGTGGCTGAGCAGTTCTTC.

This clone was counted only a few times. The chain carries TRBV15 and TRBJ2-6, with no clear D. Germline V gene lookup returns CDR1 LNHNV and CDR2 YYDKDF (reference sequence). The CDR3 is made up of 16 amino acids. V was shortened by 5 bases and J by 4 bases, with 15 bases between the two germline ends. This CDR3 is CATSPRRVSGANVLTF. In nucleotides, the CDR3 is TGTGCCACCAGCCCTCGCCGGGTATCAGGGGCCAACGTCCTGACTTTC.

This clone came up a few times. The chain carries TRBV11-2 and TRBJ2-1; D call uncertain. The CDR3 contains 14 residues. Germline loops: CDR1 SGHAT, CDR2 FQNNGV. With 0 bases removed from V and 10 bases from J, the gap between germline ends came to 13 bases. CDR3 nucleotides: TGTGCCAGCAGCTTAGATTTATCAGGACCCGAGCAGTTCTTC. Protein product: CASSLDLSGPEQFF.

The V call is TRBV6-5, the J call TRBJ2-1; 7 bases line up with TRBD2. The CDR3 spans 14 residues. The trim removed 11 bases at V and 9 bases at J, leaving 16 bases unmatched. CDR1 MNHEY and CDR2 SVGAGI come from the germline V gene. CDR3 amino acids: CASRKSGRAAEQFF. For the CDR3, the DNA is TGTGCCTCAAGAAAAAGTGGGAGGGCCGCTGAGCAGTTCTTC.

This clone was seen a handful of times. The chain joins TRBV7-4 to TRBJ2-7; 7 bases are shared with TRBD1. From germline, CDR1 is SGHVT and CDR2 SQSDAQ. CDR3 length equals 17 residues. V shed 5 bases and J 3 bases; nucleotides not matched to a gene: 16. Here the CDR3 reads CASSRLNRQGVNYEQYF. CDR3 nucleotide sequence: TGTGCCAGCAGCCGTTTAAATCGACAGGGTGTTAACTACGAGCAGTACTTC.

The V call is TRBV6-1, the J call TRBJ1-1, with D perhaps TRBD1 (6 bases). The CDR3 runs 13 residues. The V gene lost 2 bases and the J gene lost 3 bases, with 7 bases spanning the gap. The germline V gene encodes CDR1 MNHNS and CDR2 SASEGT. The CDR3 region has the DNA TGTGCCAGCAGTGAAAACAGGGACACTGAAGCTTTCTTT. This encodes CASSENRDTEAFF.

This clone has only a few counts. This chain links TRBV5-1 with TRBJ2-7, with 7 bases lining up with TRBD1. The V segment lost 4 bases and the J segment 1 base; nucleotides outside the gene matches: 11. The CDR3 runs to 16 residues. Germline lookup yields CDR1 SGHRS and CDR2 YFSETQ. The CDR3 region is CASSPGQDRISYEQYF. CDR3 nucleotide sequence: TGCGCCAGCAGCCCCGGACAGGATAGGATTTCCTACGAGCAGTACTTC.

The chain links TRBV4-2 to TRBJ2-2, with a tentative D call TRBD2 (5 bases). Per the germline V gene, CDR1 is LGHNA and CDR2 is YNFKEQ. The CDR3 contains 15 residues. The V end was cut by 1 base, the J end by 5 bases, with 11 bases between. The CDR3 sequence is CASSQAARGTGELFF. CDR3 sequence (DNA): TGTGCCAGCAGCCAAGCCGCCCGGGGTACCGGGGAGCTGTTTTTT.

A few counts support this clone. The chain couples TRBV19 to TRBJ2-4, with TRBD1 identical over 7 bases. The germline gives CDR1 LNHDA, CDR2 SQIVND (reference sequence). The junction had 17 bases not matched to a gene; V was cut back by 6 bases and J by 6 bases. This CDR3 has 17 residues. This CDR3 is CASRDLLRGRSVNIQYF. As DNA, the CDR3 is TGTGCCAGTAGGGATCTTTTGAGGGGGCGTTCGGTAAACATTCAGTACTTC. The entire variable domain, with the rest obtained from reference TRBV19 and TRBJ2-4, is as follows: DGGITQSPKYLFRKEGQNVTLSCEQNLNHDAMYWYRQDPGQGLRLIYYSQIVNDFQKGDIAEGYSVSREKKESFPLTVTSAQKNPTAFYLCASRDLLRGRSVNIQYFGAGTRLSVL.

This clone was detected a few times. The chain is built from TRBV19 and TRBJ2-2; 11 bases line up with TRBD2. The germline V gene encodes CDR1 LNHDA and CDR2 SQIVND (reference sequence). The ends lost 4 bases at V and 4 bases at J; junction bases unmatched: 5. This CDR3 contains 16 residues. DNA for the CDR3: TGTGCCAGTAGTACCCTTAGCGGGAGGGGCACCGGGGAGCTGTTTTTT. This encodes CASSTLSGRGTGELFF.

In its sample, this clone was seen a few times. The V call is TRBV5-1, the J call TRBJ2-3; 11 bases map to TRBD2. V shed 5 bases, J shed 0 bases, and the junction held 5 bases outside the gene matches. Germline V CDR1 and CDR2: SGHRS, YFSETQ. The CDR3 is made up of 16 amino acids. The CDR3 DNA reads TGCGCCAGCAGATACGGACTAGCGGGTAGCACAGATACGCAGTATTTT. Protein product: CASRYGLAGSTDTQYF.

DNA for the CDR3: TGTGCCAGCTCACCACCCGGGCAGCCTAAAGGGGAGCTGTTTTTT. Translation gives CASSPPGQPKGELFF. The gene calls are TRBV18 and TRBJ2-2, with unresolved D. The CDR3 length is 15 residues. Germline V gene lookup returns CDR1 KGHSH and CDR2 LQKENI. Trimming left V 0 bases short and J 8 bases short, with 13 bases between.

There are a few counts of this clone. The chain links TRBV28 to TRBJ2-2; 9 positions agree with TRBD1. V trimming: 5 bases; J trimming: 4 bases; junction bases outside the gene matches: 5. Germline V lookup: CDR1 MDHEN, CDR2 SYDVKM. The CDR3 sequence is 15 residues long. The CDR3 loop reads CASSIYRGLTGELFF. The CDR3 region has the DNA TGTGCCAGCAGTATCTACAGGGGGCTCACCGGGGAGCTGTTTTTT.

The CDR3 DNA reads TGCGCCAGCAGCTCAGGACGGATCCAAGAGACCCAGTACTTC. Translating it yields CASSSGRIQETQYF. This chain uses TRBV5-1 with TRBJ2-5, with D uncertain. CDR1 is SGHRS, CDR2 YFSETQ, per germline. The CDR3 is 14 residues long. V was pared by 3 bases and J by 1 base, with 10 bases between.

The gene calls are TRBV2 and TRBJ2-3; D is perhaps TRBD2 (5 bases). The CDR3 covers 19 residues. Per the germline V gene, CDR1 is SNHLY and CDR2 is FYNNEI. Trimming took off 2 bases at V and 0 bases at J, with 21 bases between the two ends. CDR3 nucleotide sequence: TGTGCCAGCAGTGAACGATTTTCGACTAACCCATCTAGCACAGATACGCAGTATTTT. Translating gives CASSERFSTNPSSTDTQYF. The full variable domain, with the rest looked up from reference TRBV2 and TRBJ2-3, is EPEVTQTPSHQVTQMGQEVILRCVPISNHLYFYWYRQILGQKVEFLVSFYNNEISEKSEIFDDQFSVERPDGSNFTLKIRSTKLEDSAMYFCASSERFSTNPSSTDTQYFGPGTRLTVL.

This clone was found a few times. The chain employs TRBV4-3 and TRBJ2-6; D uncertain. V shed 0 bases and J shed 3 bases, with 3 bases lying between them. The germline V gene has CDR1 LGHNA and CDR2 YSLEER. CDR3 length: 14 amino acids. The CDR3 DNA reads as TGCGCCAGCAGCCAAGAAGGTGGGGCCAACGTCCTGACTTTC. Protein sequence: CASSQEGGANVLTF.